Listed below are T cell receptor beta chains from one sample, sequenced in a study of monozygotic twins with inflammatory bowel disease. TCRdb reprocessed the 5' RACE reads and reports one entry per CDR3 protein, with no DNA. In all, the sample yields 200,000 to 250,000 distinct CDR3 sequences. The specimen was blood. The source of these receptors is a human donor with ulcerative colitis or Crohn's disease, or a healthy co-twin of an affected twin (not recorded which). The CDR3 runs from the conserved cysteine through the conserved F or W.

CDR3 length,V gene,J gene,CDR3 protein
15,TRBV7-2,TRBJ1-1,CASSARGPMNTEAFF
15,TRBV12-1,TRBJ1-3,CASSFPAGTGNTIYF
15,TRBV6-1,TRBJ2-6,CASRDRGHGANVLTF
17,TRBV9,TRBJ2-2,CASSVEPYASSTGELFF
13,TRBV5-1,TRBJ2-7,CATPGNGPYEQYF
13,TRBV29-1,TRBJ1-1,CSVGTGVNTEAFF
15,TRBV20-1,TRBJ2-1,CSARVAGGVYNEQFF
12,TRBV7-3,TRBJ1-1,CASGPSVAEAFF
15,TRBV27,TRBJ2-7,CASSYGLAGAYEQYF
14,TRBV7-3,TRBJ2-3,CASSFDGYTDTQYF
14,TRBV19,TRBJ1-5,CASTPGGGGRPQHF
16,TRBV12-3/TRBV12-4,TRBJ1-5,CASSLIDRGAGQPQHF
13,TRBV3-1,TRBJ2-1,CASSHPTGQEQFF
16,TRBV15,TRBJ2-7,CATSRDRYRVANEQYF
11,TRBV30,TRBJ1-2,CAGARRLGYTF
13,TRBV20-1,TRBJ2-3,CSARDFTGDTQYF
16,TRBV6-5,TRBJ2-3,CASSYSPSGGTDTQYF
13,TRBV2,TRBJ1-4,CASRGVTNEKLFF
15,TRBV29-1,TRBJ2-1,CSVETSGRAQDEQFF
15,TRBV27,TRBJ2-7,CASSFGIGETYEQYF
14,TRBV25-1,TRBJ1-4,CASSEQGDGEKLFF
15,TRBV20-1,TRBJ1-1,CSARERFTARMDAFF
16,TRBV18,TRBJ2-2,CASSPTIGGRTGELFF
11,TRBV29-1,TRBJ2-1,CSWDRGNEQFF
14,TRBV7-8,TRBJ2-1,CASSEYRVLNEQFF
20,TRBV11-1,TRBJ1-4,CASSLVHAGGRPELNEKLFF